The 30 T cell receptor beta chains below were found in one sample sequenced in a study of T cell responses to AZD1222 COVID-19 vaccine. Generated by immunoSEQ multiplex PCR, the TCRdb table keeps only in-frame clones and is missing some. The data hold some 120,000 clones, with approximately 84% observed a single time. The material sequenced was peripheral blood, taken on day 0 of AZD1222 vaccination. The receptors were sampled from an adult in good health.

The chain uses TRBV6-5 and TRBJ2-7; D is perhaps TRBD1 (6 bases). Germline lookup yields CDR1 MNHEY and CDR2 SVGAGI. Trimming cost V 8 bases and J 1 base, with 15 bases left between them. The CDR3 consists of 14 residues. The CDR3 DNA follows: TGTGCCAGCTGGGGGCCCCAGGGATCCTACGAGCAGTACTTC. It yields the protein CASWGPQGSYEQYF.

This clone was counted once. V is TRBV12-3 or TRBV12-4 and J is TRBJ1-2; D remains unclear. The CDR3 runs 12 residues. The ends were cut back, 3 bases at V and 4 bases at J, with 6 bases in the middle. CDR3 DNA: TGTGCCAGCAGTTTGAGGTTCTATGGCTACACCTTC. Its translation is CASSLRFYGYTF.

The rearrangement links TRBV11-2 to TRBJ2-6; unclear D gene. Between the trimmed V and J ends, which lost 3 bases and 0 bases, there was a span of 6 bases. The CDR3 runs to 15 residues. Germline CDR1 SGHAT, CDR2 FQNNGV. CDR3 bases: TGTGCCAGCAGCTTTACTTACTCTGGGGCCAACGTCCTGACTTTC. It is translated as CASSFTYSGANVLTF.

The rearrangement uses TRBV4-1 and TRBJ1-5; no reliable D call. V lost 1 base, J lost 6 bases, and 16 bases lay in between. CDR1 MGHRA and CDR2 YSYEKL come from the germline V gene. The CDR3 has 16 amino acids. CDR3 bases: TGCGCCAGCAGCCAAGGGGTTCAGGCCCGGGGTCAGCCCCAGCATTTT. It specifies CASSQGVQARGQPQHF.

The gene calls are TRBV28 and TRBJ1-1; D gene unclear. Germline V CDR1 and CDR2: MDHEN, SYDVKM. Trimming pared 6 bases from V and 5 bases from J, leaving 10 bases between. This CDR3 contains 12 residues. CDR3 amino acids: CASRLLGTEAFF. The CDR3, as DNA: TGTGCCAGCAGGTTGCTAGGGACTGAAGCTTTCTTT.

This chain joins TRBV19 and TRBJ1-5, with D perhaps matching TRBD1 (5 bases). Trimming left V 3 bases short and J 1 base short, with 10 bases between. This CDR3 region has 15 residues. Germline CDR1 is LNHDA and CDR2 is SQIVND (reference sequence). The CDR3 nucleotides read TGTGCCAGTAGTATTGGGGGACGGAGCAATCAGCCCCAGCATTTT. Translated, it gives CASSIGGRSNQPQHF.

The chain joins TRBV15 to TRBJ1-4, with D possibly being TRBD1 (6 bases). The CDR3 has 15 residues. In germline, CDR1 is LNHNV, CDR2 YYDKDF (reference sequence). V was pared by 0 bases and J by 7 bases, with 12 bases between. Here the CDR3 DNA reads TGTGCCACCAGCAGAGACAGGCAGGGGAGTGAAAAACTGTTTTTT. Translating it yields CATSRDRQGSEKLFF.

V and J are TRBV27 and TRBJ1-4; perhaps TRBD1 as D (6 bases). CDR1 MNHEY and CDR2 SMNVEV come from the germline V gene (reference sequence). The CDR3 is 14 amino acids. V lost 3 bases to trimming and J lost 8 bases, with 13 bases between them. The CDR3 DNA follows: TGTGCCAGCAGTTTTGGGGGGCGTGAGGAAAAACTGTTTTTT. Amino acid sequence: CASSFGGREEKLFF.

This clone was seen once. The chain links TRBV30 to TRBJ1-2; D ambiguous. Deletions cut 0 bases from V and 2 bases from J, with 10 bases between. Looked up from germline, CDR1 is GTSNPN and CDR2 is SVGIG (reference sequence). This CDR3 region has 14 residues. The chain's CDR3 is CAWSVGTGNYGYTF. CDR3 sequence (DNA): TGTGCCTGGAGTGTAGGAACCGGGAACTATGGCTACACCTTC. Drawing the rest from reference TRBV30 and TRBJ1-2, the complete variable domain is SQTIHQWPATLVQPVGSPLSLECTVEGTSNPNLYWYRQAAGRGLQLLFYSVGIGQISSEVPQNLSASRPQDRQFILSSKKLLLSDSGFYLCAWSVGTGNYGYTFGSGTRLTVV.

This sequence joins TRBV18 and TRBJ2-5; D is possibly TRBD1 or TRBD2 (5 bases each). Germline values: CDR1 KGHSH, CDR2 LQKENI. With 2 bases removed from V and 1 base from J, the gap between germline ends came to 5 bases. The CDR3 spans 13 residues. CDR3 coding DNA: TGTGCCAGCTCACCAGGGGGCCAAGAGACCCAGTACTTC. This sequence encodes CASSPGGQETQYF.

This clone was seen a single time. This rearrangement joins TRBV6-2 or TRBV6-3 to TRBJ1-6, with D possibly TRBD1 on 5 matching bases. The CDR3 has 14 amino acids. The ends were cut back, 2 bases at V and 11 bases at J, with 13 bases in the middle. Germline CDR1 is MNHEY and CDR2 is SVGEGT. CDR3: CASSYRVGVAPLHF. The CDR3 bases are TGTGCCAGCAGTTACCGGGTGGGGGTTGCACCCCTCCACTTT.

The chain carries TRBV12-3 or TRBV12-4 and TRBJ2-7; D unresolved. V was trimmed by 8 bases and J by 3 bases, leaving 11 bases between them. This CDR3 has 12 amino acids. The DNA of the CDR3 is TGTGCCAGCGGCCGTGGGGACTACGAGCAGTACTTC. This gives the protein CASGRGDYEQYF.

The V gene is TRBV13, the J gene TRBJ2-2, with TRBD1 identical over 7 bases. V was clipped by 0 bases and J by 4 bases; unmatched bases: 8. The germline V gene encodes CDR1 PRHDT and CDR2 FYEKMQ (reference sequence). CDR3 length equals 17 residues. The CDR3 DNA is TGTGCCAGCAGCTTAGGAGTGAACAGGGGTTTCACCGGGGAGCTGTTTTTT. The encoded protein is CASSLGVNRGFTGELFF.

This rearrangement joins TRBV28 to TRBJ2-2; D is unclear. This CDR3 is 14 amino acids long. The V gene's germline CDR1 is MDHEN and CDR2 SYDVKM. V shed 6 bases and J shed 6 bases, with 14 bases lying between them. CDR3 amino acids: CASRTSRGAGELFF. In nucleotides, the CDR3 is TGTGCCAGCAGGACTTCCAGAGGCGCCGGGGAGCTGTTTTTT.

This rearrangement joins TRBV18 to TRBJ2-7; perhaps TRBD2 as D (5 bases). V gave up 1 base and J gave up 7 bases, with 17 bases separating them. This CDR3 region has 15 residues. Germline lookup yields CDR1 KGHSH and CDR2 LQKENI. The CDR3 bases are TGTGCCAGCTCACCACTGGGCACTAGATTGGGGGAGCAGTACTTC. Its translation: CASSPLGTRLGEQYF.

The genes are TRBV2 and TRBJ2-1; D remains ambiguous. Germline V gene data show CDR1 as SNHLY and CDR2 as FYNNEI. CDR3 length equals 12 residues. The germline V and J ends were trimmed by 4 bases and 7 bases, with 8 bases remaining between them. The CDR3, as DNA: TGTGCCAGCAGTGGACCCCTTAATGAGCAGTTCTTC. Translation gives CASSGPLNEQFF.

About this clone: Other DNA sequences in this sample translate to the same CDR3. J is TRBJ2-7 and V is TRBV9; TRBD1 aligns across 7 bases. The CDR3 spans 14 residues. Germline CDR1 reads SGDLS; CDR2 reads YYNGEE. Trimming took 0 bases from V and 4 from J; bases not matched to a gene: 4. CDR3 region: CASSVGGTVYEQYF. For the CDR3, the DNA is TGTGCCAGCAGCGTAGGGGGGACAGTGTACGAGCAGTACTTC. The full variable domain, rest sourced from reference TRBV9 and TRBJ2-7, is DSGVTQTPKHLITATGQRVTLRCSPRSGDLSVYWYQQSLDQGLQFLIQYYNGEERAKGNILERFSAQQFPDLHSELNLSSLELGDSALYFCASSVGGTVYEQYFGPGTRLTVT.

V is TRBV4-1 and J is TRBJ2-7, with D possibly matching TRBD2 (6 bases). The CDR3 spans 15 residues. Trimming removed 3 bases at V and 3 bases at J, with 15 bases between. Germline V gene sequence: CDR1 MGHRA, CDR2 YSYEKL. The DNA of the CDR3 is TGCGCCAGCAGCCACACGGCCGGGGGAGGCTACGAGCAGTACTTC. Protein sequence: CASSHTAGGGYEQYF.

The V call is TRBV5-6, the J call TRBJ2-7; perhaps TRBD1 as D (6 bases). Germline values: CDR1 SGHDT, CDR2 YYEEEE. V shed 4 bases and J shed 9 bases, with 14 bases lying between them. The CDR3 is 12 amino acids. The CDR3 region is CASSPGTSGQYF. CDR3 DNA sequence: TGTGCCAGCAGCCCCGGGACATCTGGGCAGTACTTC.

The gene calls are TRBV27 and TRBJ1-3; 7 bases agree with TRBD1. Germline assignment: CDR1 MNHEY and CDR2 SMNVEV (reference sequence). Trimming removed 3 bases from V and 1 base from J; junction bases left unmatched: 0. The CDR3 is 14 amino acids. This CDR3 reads CASSFRGSGNTIYF. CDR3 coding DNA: TGTGCCAGCAGTTTCAGGGGGTCTGGAAACACCATATATTTT.

The CDR3 region is CAISEGQLNQPQHF. The CDR3 DNA reads TGTGCCATCAGTGAGGGACAGCTTAATCAGCCCCAGCATTTT. The rearrangement joins TRBV10-3 to TRBJ1-5, with D possibly matching TRBD1 (6 bases). This CDR3 spans 14 amino acids. V lost 2 bases and J 4 bases, leaving 9 bases between the germline ends. Germline V gene sequence: CDR1 ENHRY, CDR2 SYGVKD.

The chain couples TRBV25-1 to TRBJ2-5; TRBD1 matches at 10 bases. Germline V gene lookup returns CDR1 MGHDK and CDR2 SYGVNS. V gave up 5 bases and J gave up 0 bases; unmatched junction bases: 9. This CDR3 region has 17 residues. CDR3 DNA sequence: TGTGCCAGCAGTTCGGTTCCGGGACAGGGGTACCAAGAGACCCAGTACTTC. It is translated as CASSSVPGQGYQETQYF.

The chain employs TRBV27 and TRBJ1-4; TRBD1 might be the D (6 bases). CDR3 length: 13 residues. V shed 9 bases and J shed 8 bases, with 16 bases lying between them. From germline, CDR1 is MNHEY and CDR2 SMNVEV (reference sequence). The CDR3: CARPPGGDEKLFF. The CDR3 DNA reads TGTGCCAGACCCCCCGGGGGCGACGAAAAACTGTTTTTT.

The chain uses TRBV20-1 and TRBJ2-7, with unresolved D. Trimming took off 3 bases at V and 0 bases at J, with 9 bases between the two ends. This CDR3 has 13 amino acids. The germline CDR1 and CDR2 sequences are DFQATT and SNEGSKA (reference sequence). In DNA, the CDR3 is TGCAGTGCTAGTTCCCCGAGCTCCTACGAGCAGTACTTC. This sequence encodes CSASSPSSYEQYF.

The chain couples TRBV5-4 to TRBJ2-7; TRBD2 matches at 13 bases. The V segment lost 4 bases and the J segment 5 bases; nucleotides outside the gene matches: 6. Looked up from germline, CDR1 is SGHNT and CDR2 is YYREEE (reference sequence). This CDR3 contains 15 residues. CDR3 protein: CASSALAGGPNEQYF. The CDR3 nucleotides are TGTGCCAGCAGCGCACTAGCGGGGGGGCCCAACGAGCAGTACTTC.

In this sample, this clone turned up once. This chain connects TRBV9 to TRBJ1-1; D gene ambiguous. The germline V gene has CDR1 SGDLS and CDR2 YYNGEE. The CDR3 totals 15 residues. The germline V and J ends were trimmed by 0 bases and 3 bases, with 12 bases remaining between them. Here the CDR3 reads CASSVEVGRDTEAFF. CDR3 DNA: TGTGCCAGCAGCGTAGAGGTGGGCCGGGACACTGAAGCTTTCTTT.

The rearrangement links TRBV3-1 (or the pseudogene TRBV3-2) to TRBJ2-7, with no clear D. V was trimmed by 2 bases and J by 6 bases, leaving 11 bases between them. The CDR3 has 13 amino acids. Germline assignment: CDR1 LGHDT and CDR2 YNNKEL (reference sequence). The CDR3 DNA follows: TGTGCCAGCAGCCAACCCCCCTTGGTCGAGCAGTACTTC. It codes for CASSQPPLVEQYF.

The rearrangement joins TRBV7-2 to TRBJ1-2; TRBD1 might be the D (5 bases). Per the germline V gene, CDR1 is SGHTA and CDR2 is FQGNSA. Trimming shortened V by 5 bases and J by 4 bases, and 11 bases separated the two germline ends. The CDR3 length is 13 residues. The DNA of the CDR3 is TGTGCCAGCAGCCTCCGGACACGCTATGGCTACACCTTC. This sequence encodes CASSLRTRYGYTF.

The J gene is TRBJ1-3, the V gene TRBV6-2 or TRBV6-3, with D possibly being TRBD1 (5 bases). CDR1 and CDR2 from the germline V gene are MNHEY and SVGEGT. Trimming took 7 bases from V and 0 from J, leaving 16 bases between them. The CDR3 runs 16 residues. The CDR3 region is CASTPGLTSSGNTIYF. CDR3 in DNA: TGTGCCAGCACCCCGGGACTCACCAGCTCTGGAAACACCATATATTTT.

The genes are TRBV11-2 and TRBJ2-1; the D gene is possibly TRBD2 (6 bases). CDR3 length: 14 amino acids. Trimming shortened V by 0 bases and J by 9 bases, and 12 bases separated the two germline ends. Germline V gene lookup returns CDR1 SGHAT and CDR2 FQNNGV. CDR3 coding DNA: TGTGCCAGCAGCTTAGATCCAGGGAGGAGTGAGCAGTTCTTC. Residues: CASSLDPGRSEQFF.